The clone carrying this T cell receptor (beta chain) showed up just a few times. The CDR3 has 16 amino acids. Germline CDR1 reads MNHEY; CDR2 reads SVGAGI. Trimming at V came to 6 bases and at J to 0 bases, leaving 8 bases not matched to a gene. TCRdb independently ran MiXCR on the RT-PCR reads; one entry per CDR3 protein. The repertoire holds about 700,000 distinct CDR3 sequences, with over 12% as singletons. The chain links TRBV6-5 to TRBJ2-3; 8 bases map to TRBD2. This sequence originates from a female donor in good health, serving as a healthy control. The sequencing input was memory CD4+ T cells from blood. CDR3 nucleotide sequence: TGTGCCAGCAGGCGACTAGCGTCGTCTAGCACAGATACGCAGTATTTT. It codes for CASRRLASSSTDTQYF.